This TCR beta chain was observed in a study of OX40 agonist ivuxolimab in advanced cancers. Study as a whole: Patients receiving dose escalation had hepatocellular carcinoma, melanoma, renal cell or head and neck cancer. Cohort: approximately 83% men, mean age approximately 66, aged roughly 23 to 79.

CDR3 length equals 16 residues. Trimming removed 4 bases at V and 2 bases at J, with 15 bases between. The germline V gene encodes CDR1 SGHVS and CDR2 FQNEAQ. Findings and limits, study-wide: Among the nonresponders, some also had low normalized T-cell clonal expansion.

Regarding this clone: The antigen is undetermined.

Clones were sequenced by immunoSEQ multiplex PCR, and TCRdb holds only the in-frame ones, with some missing. The sample contains roughly 61,000 clones, roughly 77% of which appear only once. The genes are TRBV7-8 and TRBJ1-5; a weak D match, TRBD1 (5 bases). The sequences come from CD4+ or CD8+ T cells sorted from blood, collected in a trial of the OX40 agonist ivuxolimab. The source is an adult with an advanced solid tumor such as melanoma, head and neck, liver or kidney cancer. The CDR3 DNA sequence: TGTGCCAGCAGCTCCCGGACATTGGGGGGCAATCAGCCCCAGCATTTT. It encodes CASSSRTLGGNQPQHF.